These T cell receptor beta chains were read from a single sample in a study of T cells in localized non-small cell lung cancer. TCRdb's table, derived via immunoSEQ multiplex PCR, lists solely in-frame clones and lacks some. The data hold nearly 15,000 clones, with approximately 85% observed a single time. Here the sequenced sample was peripheral blood, taken before any cancer treatment. Receptors originate from a woman between 40 and 69 years old with stage I lung adenocarcinoma. CDR3s include the opening cysteine and the closing phenylalanine or tryptophan. The order of the fields is J gene, V gene, CDR3 protein.

TRBJ2-7	TRBV2	CASSDFRTSGMDEQYF
TRBJ2-7	TRBV7-8	CASSLTGLGSYEQYF
TRBJ2-1	TRBV5-6	CASSLEGQSSYNEQFF
TRBJ1-6	TRBV7-9	CASSFGTGVVSPLHF
TRBJ1-3	TRBV5-4	CASSASRTGSGNTIYF
.	TRBV5-1	CASSLGGGPYEQYF
TRBJ2-1	TRBV7-6	CASSFGTGLSYNEQFF
TRBJ1-2	TRBV4-2	CASGKTGSNYGYTF
TRBJ2-5	TRBV5-6	CASSLAAGRKTQYF
TRBJ1-3	TRBV2	CASSVEPRSGNTIYF
TRBJ2-2	TRBV19	CASRPSGRGYTGELFF
TRBJ2-3	TRBV7-6	CASSPLVGAQYF
TRBJ1-3	TRBV11-2	CASSRTRNTIYF
TRBJ1-2	TRBV7-2	CASSQPLGGFYGYTF
TRBJ1-1	TRBV2	CAIRTGGTEAFF